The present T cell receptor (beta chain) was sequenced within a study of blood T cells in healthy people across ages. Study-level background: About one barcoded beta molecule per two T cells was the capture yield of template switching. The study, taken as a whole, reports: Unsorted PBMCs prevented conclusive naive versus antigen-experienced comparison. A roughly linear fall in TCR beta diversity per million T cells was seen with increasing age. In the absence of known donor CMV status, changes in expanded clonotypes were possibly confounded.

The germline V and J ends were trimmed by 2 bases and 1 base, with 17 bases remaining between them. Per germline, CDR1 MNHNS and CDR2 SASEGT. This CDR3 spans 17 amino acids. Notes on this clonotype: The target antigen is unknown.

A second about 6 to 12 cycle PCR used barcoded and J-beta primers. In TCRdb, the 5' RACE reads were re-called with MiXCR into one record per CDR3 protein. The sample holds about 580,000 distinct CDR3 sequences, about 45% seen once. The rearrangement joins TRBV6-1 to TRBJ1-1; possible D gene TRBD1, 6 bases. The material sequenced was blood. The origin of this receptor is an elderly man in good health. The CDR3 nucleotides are TGTGCCAGCAGTGAATCCTTTTTTCAGGGGAGGAACACTGAAGCTTTCTTT. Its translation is CASSESFFQGRNTEAFF.